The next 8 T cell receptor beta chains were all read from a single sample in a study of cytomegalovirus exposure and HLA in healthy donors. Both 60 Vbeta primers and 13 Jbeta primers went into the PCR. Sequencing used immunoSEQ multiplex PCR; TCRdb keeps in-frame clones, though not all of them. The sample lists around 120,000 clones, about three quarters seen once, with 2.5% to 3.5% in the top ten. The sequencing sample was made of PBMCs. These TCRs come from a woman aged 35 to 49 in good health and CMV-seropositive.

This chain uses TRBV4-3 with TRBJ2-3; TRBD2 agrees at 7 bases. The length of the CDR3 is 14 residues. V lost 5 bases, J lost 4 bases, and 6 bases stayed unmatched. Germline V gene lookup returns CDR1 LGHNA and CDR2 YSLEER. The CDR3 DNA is TGCGCCAGCAGCGTCCGGGGGGTAGCAGATACGCAGTATTTT. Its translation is CASSVRGVADTQYF.

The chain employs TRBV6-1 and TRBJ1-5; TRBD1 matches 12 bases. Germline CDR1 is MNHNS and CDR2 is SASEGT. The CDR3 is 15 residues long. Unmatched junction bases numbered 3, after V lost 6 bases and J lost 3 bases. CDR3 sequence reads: CASRRDRGPNQPQHF. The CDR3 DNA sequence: TGTGCCAGCAGACGGGACAGGGGGCCCAATCAGCCCCAGCATTTT.

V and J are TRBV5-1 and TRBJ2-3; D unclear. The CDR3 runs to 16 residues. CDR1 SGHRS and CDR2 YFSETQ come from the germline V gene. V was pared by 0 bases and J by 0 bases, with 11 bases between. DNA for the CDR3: TGCGCCAGCAGCTTGGGTGCGAGCCCTAGCACAGATACGCAGTATTTT. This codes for CASSLGASPSTDTQYF.

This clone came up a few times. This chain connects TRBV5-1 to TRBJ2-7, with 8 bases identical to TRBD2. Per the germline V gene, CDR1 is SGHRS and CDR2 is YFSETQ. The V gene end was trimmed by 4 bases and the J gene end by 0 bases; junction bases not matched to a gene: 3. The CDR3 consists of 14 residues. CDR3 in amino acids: CASSPSGSSYEQYF. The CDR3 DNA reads TGCGCCAGCAGCCCCAGCGGGAGCTCCTACGAGCAGTACTTC.

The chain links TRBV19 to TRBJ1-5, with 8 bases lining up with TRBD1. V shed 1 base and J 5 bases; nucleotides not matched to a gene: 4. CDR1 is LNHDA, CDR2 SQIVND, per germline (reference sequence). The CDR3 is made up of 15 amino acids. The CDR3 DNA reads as TGTGCCAGTAGTATAGCCCACAGGGGGGATCAGCCCCAGCATTTT. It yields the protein CASSIAHRGDQPQHF.

The CDR3 DNA sequence: TGTGCTAGTGACTTGGGAGGGAAACTGTTTTTT. Its translation: CASDLGGKLFF. This chain connects TRBV12-5 to TRBJ1-4; D call uncertain. The CDR3 covers 11 residues. The germline V gene encodes CDR1 LGHNT and CDR2 FRNRAP. V was cut by 7 bases and J by 11 bases, with 11 bases left in between.

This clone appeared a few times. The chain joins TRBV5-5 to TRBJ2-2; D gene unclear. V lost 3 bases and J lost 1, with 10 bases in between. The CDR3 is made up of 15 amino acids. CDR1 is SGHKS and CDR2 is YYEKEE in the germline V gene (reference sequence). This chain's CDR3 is CASSSRNQNTGELFF. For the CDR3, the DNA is TGTGCCAGCAGCTCGCGAAACCAGAACACCGGGGAGCTGTTTTTT.

CDR3 nucleotide sequence: TGTGCCGCCCCCCCCGGGACACCCAACACTGAAGCTTTCTTT. Protein product: CAAPPGTPNTEAFF. The rearrangement joins TRBV6-1 to TRBJ1-1; the D gene is possibly TRBD1 (6 bases). Germline lookup yields CDR1 MNHNS and CDR2 SASEGT. The CDR3 sequence is 14 residues long. Trimming took 11 bases from V and 2 from J, leaving 18 bases between them.